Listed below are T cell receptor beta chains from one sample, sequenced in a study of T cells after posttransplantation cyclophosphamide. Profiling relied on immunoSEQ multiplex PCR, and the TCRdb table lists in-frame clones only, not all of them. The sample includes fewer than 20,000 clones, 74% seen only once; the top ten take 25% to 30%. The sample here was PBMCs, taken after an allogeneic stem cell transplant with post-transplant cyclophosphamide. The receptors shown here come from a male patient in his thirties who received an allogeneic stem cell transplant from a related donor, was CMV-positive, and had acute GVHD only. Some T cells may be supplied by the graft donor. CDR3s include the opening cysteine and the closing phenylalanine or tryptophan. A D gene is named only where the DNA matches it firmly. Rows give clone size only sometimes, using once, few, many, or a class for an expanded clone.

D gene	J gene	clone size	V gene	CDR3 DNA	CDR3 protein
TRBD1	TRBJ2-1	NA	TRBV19	TGTGCCAGTAGCATGGACAGGACTTCCTACAATGAGCAGTTCTTC	CASSMDRTSYNEQFF
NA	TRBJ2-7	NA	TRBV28	TGTGCCAGCAGTCAAGGGGACTTCGGGCCCGAGCAGTACTTC	CASSQGDFGPEQYF
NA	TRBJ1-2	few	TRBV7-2	TGTGCCAGCAGCTTAGCCCAGACTCATGGCTACACCTTC	CASSLAQTHGYTF
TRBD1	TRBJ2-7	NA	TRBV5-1	TGCGCCAGCAGAGGGACAGGGGTGTACGAGCAGTACTTC	CASRGTGVYEQYF
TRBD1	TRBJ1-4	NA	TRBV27	TGTGCCAGCAGGGACAGGGCTTTCGAAAAACTGTTTTTT	CASRDRAFEKLFF
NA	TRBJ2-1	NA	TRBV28	TGTGCCAGCAGTTTTGTTGGGGGGGCCTCGGAGCAGTTCTTC	CASSFVGGASEQFF
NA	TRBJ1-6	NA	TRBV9	TGTGCCAGCAGCGGACAGGTTGGAGATTCACCCCTCCACTTT	CASSGQVGDSPLHF
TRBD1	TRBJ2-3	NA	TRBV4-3	TGCGCCAGCAGCCAAGTTACGGGGACAGGGGAGTTTGGCACAGATACGCAGTATTTT	CASSQVTGTGEFGTDTQYF
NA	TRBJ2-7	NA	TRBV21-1	TGTGCCAGCAGCAGGCAGGGGGCGATAGATCGGACTAGCGGGGGCTACGAGCAGTACTTC	CASSRQGAIDRTSGGYEQYF
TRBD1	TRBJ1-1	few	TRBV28	TGTGCCAGCAGTCCCTTCGACAGGGGGCTCACTGAAGCTTTCTTT	CASSPFDRGLTEAFF
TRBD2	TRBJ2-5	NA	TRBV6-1	TGTGCCAGCAGTGAGGGAGGGTACGAAGAGACCCAGTACTTC	CASSEGGYEETQYF